A selection of T cell receptor beta chains follows, all from one sample in a study of long-term antiretroviral therapy in people with HIV. Here immunoSEQ multiplex PCR was the method, and the copy in TCRdb shows in-frame clones only, minus some. The data hold over 20,000 clones, with roughly nine tenths observed a single time. This specimen consisted of unsorted PBMCs, obtained 1.9 years after starting antiretroviral therapy. These TCRs come from a woman in her 30s with HIV. CDR3s include the opening cysteine and the closing phenylalanine or tryptophan. Each record gives: V gene, D gene, J gene, clone size, CDR3 DNA, CDR3 protein. The D gene is left open where the match is weak. The size entry is marked missing in some rows and otherwise reads once, few, many or a size class.

TRBV27	-	TRBJ2-2	few	TGTGCCAGCAGTGGAACGACCGGGGAGCTGTTTTTT	CASSGTTGELFF
TRBV9	-	TRBJ1-3	-	TGTGCCAGCAGCGTAGGGGGTTCCTCTGGAAACACCATATATTTT	CASSVGGSSGNTIYF
TRBV11-2	TRBD2	TRBJ2-7	-	TGTGCCAGCAGCTTAGTGGTTAGCGGGGGCGAGCAGTACTTC	CASSLVVSGGEQYF
TRBV6-5	-	TRBJ1-1	-	TGTGCCAGCAGAGCTTCGACATCCAACACTGAAGCTTTCTTT	CASRASTSNTEAFF
TRBV6-5	TRBD1	TRBJ1-6	-	TGTGCCAGCAGTTACGGACAGGGGCGAGGGGAACCCCTCCACTTT	CASSYGQGRGEPLHF
TRBV11-2	-	TRBJ1-1	few	TGTGCCAGCAGCTTAGAACCGGGGTCGAACACTGAAGCTTTCTTT	CASSLEPGSNTEAFF
TRBV18	-	TRBJ2-1	-	TGTGCCAGCTCACCAAGCCGCGGGGGCGTATACAATGAGCAGTTCTTC	CASSPSRGGVYNEQFF
TRBV4-1	-	TRBJ1-4	-	TGCGCCAGCAGCCAAATCAGGGGAACTAATGAAAAACTGTTTTTT	CASSQIRGTNEKLFF
TRBV19	TRBD1	TRBJ2-7	-	TGTGCCAGTAGTATGGGACAGTCCTACGAGCAGTACTTC	CASSMGQSYEQYF
TRBV6-6	-	TRBJ2-5	-	TGTGCCAGCAGTTACCGGGAGCGGGAAGAGACCCAGTACTTC	CASSYREREETQYF
TRBV5-6	TRBD1	TRBJ1-2	-	TGTGCCAGCAGCTACCGGGACAGTGTCTTCTATGGCTACACCTTC	CASSYRDSVFYGYTF
TRBV20-1	-	TRBJ2-1	-	TGCAGTGCTAGAAGGCACAATGAGCAGTTCTTC	CSARRHNEQFF
TRBV5-1	TRBD1	TRBJ2-5	-	TGCGCCAGCAGCTTGGCTGGGACAGCAGAGACCCAGTACTTC	CASSLAGTAETQYF
TRBV15	-	TRBJ1-5	-	TGTGCCACCAGCAGAGATAAGGGATACAATCAGCCCCAGCATTTT	CATSRDKGYNQPQHF
TRBV7-9	-	TRBJ1-2	-	TGTGCCAGCAGCGACCCCGGGCAGGGCCCCCCAGGGGGCTACACCTTC	CASSDPGQGPPGGYTF
TRBV5-1	-	TRBJ1-1	-	TGCGCCAGCAGCCCCCCGAGAGGGAACACTGAAGCTTTCTTT	CASSPPRGNTEAFF
TRBV29-1	TRBD1	TRBJ1-1	-	TGCAGCGGACTGACAGGGCCCACTGAAGCTTTCTTT	CSGLTGPTEAFF
TRBV7-2	-	TRBJ2-2	-	TGTGCCAGCAGCTTACGTAGGGGGGTCACCGGGGAGCTGTTTTTT	CASSLRRGVTGELFF
TRBV12-5	TRBD2	TRBJ2-1	-	TGTGCTAGTGGTTTGGTACTGACTAGCGGGGGGGCCTACAATGAGCAGTTCTTC	CASGLVLTSGGAYNEQFF
TRBV19	-	TRBJ1-5	-	TGTGCCAGTAGTATTGAGGACAGCCCAAATCAGCCCCAGCATTTT	CASSIEDSPNQPQHF
TRBV7-6	-	TRBJ1-6	-	TGTGCCAGCAGGAATAACGCAGGGGTGTTTGCACCCCTCCACTTT	CASRNNAGVFAPLHF
TRBV27	-	TRBJ2-7	-	TGTGCCAGCAGTTTATATTCTACCAGCTCCTACGAGCAGTACTTC	CASSLYSTSSYEQYF
TRBV30	-	TRBJ2-3	-	TGTGCCTGGAGTGTACTGAGGGGCTATGGGGGGCAAACGGGCACAGATACGCAGTATTTT	CAWSVLRGYGGQTGTDTQYF
TRBV5-6	-	TRBJ2-5	-	TGTGCCAGCAGCTTGACAAACGAAGAGACCCAGTACTTC	CASSLTNEETQYF
TRBV29-1	TRBD2	TRBJ2-7	once	TGCAGCGTTGAACTAGCGGGGGGGGTATCCTACGAGCAGTACTTC	CSVELAGGVSYEQYF
TRBV10-2	TRBD2	TRBJ2-3	-	TGCGCCAGCAGTACCCCGACTCGCGGGGGGTCACCCGGAGATACGCAGTATTTT	CASSTPTRGGSPGDTQYF
TRBV19	-	TRBJ1-2	-	TGTGCCAGTACCCCGGAGGGGGGCCGAGGCTACACCTTC	CASTPEGGRGYTF